One sample yielded the 26 T cell receptor beta chains listed below, sequenced in a study of blood T cells in healthy people across ages. Primers used in a second PCR of about 6 to 12 cycles were a sample-barcoded 5' primer and a J-beta primer mix. TCRdb reprocessed the 5' RACE reads with MiXCR, giving one entry per CDR3 protein. This sample has roughly 800,000 distinct CDR3 sequences; approximately 25% occur once, and the top ten carry 3.7%. The same specimen was also included in a second study, on T cells of mothers and their children.

The material sequenced was blood. These receptors came from a boy younger than 18 in good health.

This clonotype was seen a handful of times. The J gene is TRBJ2-1, the V gene TRBV12-3 or TRBV12-4, with D perhaps TRBD1 or TRBD2 (5 bases each). Trimming pared 3 bases from V and 5 bases from J, leaving 14 bases between. This CDR3 region has 15 residues. CDR3 in DNA: TGTGCCAGCAGTTTGAGACAATTGGGGGACAATGAGCAGTTCTTC. Its protein is CASSLRQLGDNEQFF.

This chain links TRBV28 with TRBJ2-7; possible D gene TRBD2, 6 bases. The CDR3 has 15 amino acids. The germline V gene has CDR1 MDHEN and CDR2 SYDVKM. V lost 1 base to trimming and J lost 1 base, with 11 bases between them. In nucleotides, the CDR3 is TGTGCCAGCAGTTTATCGGTGGAGGGATCCTACGAGCAGTACTTC. Residues: CASSLSVEGSYEQYF.

CDR3 in amino acids: CSVRQGGAGYTF. Here the CDR3 DNA reads TGCAGCGTGAGACAGGGGGGTGCTGGCTACACCTTC. The chain recombines TRBV29-1 with TRBJ1-2; 9 positions agree with TRBD1. V was clipped by 6 bases and J by 7 bases; unmatched bases: 6. The CDR3 runs to 12 residues. Per germline, CDR1 SQVTM and CDR2 ANQGSEA. The variable domain in full, with the rest retrieved from reference TRBV29-1 and TRBJ1-2, is SAVISQKPSRDICQRGTSLTIQCQVDSQVTMMFWYRQQPGQSLTLIATANQGSEATYESGFVIDKFPISRPNLTFSTLTVSNMSPEDSSIYLCSVRQGGAGYTFGSGTRLTVV.

This clonotype was recorded a few times. The rearrangement joins TRBV11-2 to TRBJ2-7, with D perhaps matching TRBD1 (5 bases). The germline V and J ends were trimmed by 3 bases and 2 bases, with 17 bases remaining between them. In germline, CDR1 is SGHAT, CDR2 FQNNGV. The CDR3 extends over 16 amino acids. CDR3 sequence (DNA): TGTGCCAGCAGCTTCGATTACAGGTCCTCCCCCTACGAGCAGTACTTC. Encoded protein: CASSFDYRSSPYEQYF.

Regarding this clonotype: The junction differs from germline at one of its ends, possibly a read error. J is TRBJ2-1 and V is TRBV5-1; possible D gene TRBD2, 7 bases. The CDR3 has 13 amino acids. The germline V gene encodes CDR1 SGHRS and CDR2 YFSETQ. The CDR3 here is CSSRIPGGHEQFF. Written as DNA, the CDR3 is TGCTCCAGCAGGATCCCGGGGGGCCATGAGCAGTTCTTC. Full variable domain (remainder filled in from reference TRBV5-1 and TRBJ2-1): KAGVTQTPRYLIKTRGQQVTLSCSPISGHRSVSWYQQTPGQGLQFLFEYFSETQRNKGNFPGRFSGRQFSNSRSEMNVSTLELGDSALYLCSSRIPGGHEQFFGPGTRLTVL.

In this sample, this clonotype turned up a few times. The J gene is TRBJ1-4, the V gene TRBV7-9; D is perhaps TRBD1 (6 bases). V was cut by 5 bases and J by 7 bases, with 20 bases left in between. The CDR3 is 16 residues long. Germline CDR1 SEHNR, CDR2 FQNEAQ (reference sequence). The CDR3 sequence: CASSPRQQGASEKLFF. DNA of the CDR3: TGTGCCAGCAGCCCCCGCCAACAGGGAGCGAGTGAAAAACTGTTTTTT.

This clonotype has only a few counts. This chain links TRBV7-2 with TRBJ2-5; maybe TRBD1 (6 bases). Between the trimmed V and J ends, which lost 3 bases and 7 bases, there was a span of 15 bases. This CDR3 region has 14 residues. Germline CDR1 reads SGHTA; CDR2 reads FQGNSA. CDR3: CASSLNNRVGTQYF. DNA for the CDR3: TGTGCCAGCAGCTTGAACAACAGGGTCGGGACCCAGTACTTC.

The chain is built from TRBV13 and TRBJ1-3; TRBD1 matches 7 bases. Germline CDR1 reads PRHDT; CDR2 reads FYEKMQ (reference sequence). This CDR3 comprises 15 residues. V dropped 6 bases and J dropped 0; count of bases not matched to a gene: 5. The CDR3 DNA is TGTGCCAGCAGTAAGGGACAGAGCTCTGGAAACACCATATATTTT. This sequence encodes CASSKGQSSGNTIYF.

This clonotype was detected a few times. The CDR3 nucleotides are TGCGCCAGCAGCCATACGAATGAGCAGTTCTTC. The encoded protein is CASSHTNEQFF. The J gene is TRBJ2-1, the V gene TRBV4-1; no firm D call. Germline V gene sequence: CDR1 MGHRA, CDR2 YSYEKL. CDR3 length: 11 residues. V was shortened by 3 bases and J by 7 bases, with 4 bases between the two germline ends.

The V gene is TRBV6-6, the J gene TRBJ1-2; no definite D call. V lost 0 bases, J lost 6 bases, and 5 bases lay in between. The CDR3 is 12 amino acids. Germline V lookup: CDR1 MNHNY, CDR2 SVGAGI (reference sequence). The CDR3 DNA follows: TGTGCCAGCAGTTACTCAAAGGATGGCTACACCTTC. This gives the protein CASSYSKDGYTF.

The table lists this clonotype with a few counts. The genes are TRBV7-2 and TRBJ2-7; 7 bases line up with TRBD1. Germline V gene sequence: CDR1 SGHTA, CDR2 FQGNSA. The CDR3 has 14 amino acids. The junction had 2 bases not matched to a gene; V was cut back by 1 base and J by 2 bases. Here the CDR3 DNA reads TGTGCCAGCAGCTTAGGAGGGACAGCCTACGAGCAGTACTTC. The encoded protein is CASSLGGTAYEQYF.

This clonotype appeared a few times. This rearrangement joins TRBV7-2 to TRBJ2-1; 7 nucleotides agree with TRBD2. Germline V gene lookup returns CDR1 SGHTA and CDR2 FQGNSA. This CDR3 spans 15 amino acids. Losses at the gene ends were 4 bases for V and 3 bases for J; bases not matched to a gene: 6. CDR3: CASSSGTTLYNEQFF. Written as DNA, the CDR3 is TGTGCCAGCAGCTCCGGGACTACACTCTACAATGAGCAGTTCTTC.

The chain couples TRBV28 to TRBJ2-2; a weak D match, TRBD2 (6 bases). The CDR3 loop spans 18 amino acids. The V and J ends lost 1 base and 9 bases respectively, with 24 bases between them. The V gene's germline CDR1 is MDHEN and CDR2 SYDVKM. CDR3 in DNA: TGTGCCAGCAGTTTATTTCCCATTTTGGAGGGTAGGGTCCGGGAGCTGTTTTTT. Protein sequence: CASSLFPILEGRVRELFF.

The rearrangement joins TRBV21-1 to TRBJ2-5; the D call of TRBD2 is as the table states it, not checked on the DNA. TRBV21-1 is listed as a pseudogene. The CDR3 extends over 17 amino acids. The CDR3 DNA reads TGTGCCAGCAGCATTGACACCACGCCGGGACTGACGGGGGAGCAGTACTTC. It codes for CASSIDTTPGLTGEQYF.

The CDR3 DNA is TGCAGCGCAGGACTGGAGAACACTGAAGCTTTCTTT. Amino acids: CSAGLENTEAFF. The rearrangement joins TRBV29-1 to TRBJ1-1; D call uncertain. Trimming left V 7 bases short and J 1 base short, with 10 bases between. This CDR3 has 12 residues. In germline, CDR1 is SQVTM, CDR2 ANQGSEA.

This clonotype appeared a single time. The chain carries TRBV4-1 and TRBJ2-5; D is unclear. With the DNA end fitting TRBJ2-1 better, the J assignment may be wrong. The germline V gene encodes CDR1 MGHRA and CDR2 YSYEKL. This CDR3 has 15 residues. The CDR3 protein is CASSQGGVLVNEQFF. The DNA for the CDR3 is TGCGCCAGCAGCCAAGGTGGCGTTTTGGTCAATGAGCAGTTCTTC.

This clonotype came up many times. The rearrangement uses TRBV13 and TRBJ2-3; 12 bases are shared with TRBD2. The CDR3 covers 18 residues. CDR1 and CDR2 from the germline V gene are PRHDT and FYEKMQ (reference sequence). V lost 1 base and J lost 2; bases outside the gene matches: 7. CDR3 DNA sequence: TGTGCCAGCAGCTTAGAGGCTCGACTAGCGGGAGTCACAGATACGCAGTATTTT. Translation gives CASSLEARLAGVTDTQYF.

This clonotype was observed a few times. The chain links TRBV9 to TRBJ2-3; possible D gene TRBD2, 5 bases. V lost 0 bases, J lost 4 bases, and 15 bases lay in between. Germline CDR1 is SGDLS and CDR2 is YYNGEE. The CDR3 totals 16 residues. DNA for the CDR3: TGTGCCAGCAGCGTAGGGGCCGGTGGAGGCCCAGATACGCAGTATTTT. The encoded protein is CASSVGAGGGPDTQYF.

This clonotype was seen a few times. J is TRBJ2-7 and V is TRBV6-2 or TRBV6-3; D remains unclear. V dropped 5 bases and J dropped 3 bases, with 11 bases sitting between them. Germline lookup yields CDR1 MNHEY and CDR2 SVGEGT. The CDR3 runs 13 residues. CDR3 amino acids: CASSNQAIYEQYF. In DNA form, the CDR3 reads TGTGCCAGCAGTAACCAAGCAATCTACGAGCAGTACTTC.

CDR3 bases: TGTGCCAGCAGCAAATCCCGCCTAGCGGGCCAGTCCTACAATGAGCAGTTCTTC. Amino acid sequence: CASSKSRLAGQSYNEQFF. This chain connects TRBV21-1 to TRBJ2-1; the table's D call, TRBD2, has no DNA check behind it. TRBV21-1 is a recognized pseudogene. The CDR3 is made up of 18 amino acids.

V and J are TRBV20-1 and TRBJ2-7; D may be TRBD2 (6 bases). This CDR3 is 12 amino acids long. With 4 bases removed from V and 2 bases from J, the gap between germline ends came to 9 bases. Germline values: CDR1 DFQATT, CDR2 SNEGSKA (reference sequence). CDR3: CSAMEGTYEQYF. The CDR3 DNA follows: TGCAGTGCTATGGAGGGTACCTACGAGCAGTACTTC.

This sequence joins TRBV28 and TRBJ2-7; either TRBD1 or TRBD2 may fit D (6 bases each). Germline values: CDR1 MDHEN, CDR2 SYDVKM. Trimming removed 7 bases at V and 0 bases at J, with 13 bases between. There are 14 residues in the CDR3. CDR3 amino acids: CASTRGGLSYEQYF. In nucleotides, the CDR3 is TGTGCCAGCACCCGTGGGGGGCTCTCCTACGAGCAGTACTTC.

The rearrangement links TRBV30 to TRBJ2-7; possibly TRBD1 for D (6 bases). With 3 bases removed from V and 5 bases from J, the gap between germline ends came to 14 bases. The germline gives CDR1 GTSNPN, CDR2 SVGIG (reference sequence). This CDR3 spans 13 amino acids. This chain's CDR3 is CAWRQTGYHEQYF. In DNA form, the CDR3 reads TGTGCCTGGAGGCAAACAGGGTATCACGAGCAGTACTTC.

This rearrangement joins TRBV9 to TRBJ2-4; D may match TRBD1 or TRBD2 (5 bases each). V shed 0 bases and J shed 6 bases, with 19 bases lying between them. CDR3 length equals 17 residues. Germline lookup yields CDR1 SGDLS and CDR2 YYNGEE. This CDR3 is CASSVDGGGLSGNIQYF. CDR3 sequence (DNA): TGTGCCAGCAGCGTAGATGGTGGGGGTCTCTCGGGAAACATTCAGTACTTC.

The chain combines TRBV14 with TRBJ2-1, with D tentatively TRBD2 (5 bases). The germline CDR1 and CDR2 sequences are SGHDN and FVKESK. Trimming shortened V by 1 base and J by 6 bases, and 10 bases separated the two germline ends. The CDR3 has 14 amino acids. The chain's CDR3 is CASSQVLARNEQFF. For the CDR3, the DNA is TGTGCCAGCAGCCAAGTCCTAGCCCGCAATGAGCAGTTCTTC.

V gene TRBV7-9 combines with J gene TRBJ2-7; D is ambiguous. V was shortened by 6 bases and J by 2 bases, with 14 bases between the two germline ends. The CDR3 has 14 amino acids. Germline V gene lookup returns CDR1 SEHNR and CDR2 FQNEAQ (reference sequence). The CDR3 DNA reads as TGTGCCAGCAGTGAACCCGAGAGACCCTACGAGCAGTACTTC. Protein: CASSEPERPYEQYF.